This TCR beta chain originates from a study of cytomegalovirus exposure and HLA in healthy donors. Study-wide findings and caveats: Reportedly, TCR beta sequences accurately predicted HLA-A and HLA-B alleles in most subjects. After further analysis at a later stage, 17,000 or so TCR beta sequences were associated with HLA alleles at 0.05 false discovery rate. Follow-up analysis found HLA locus-dependent TCR association rates, highest for DRB1 and lowest for HLA-C. Productive status was seen about 90% or about 30% of the time for most TCR beta V segments in an earlier analysis.

As concerns this clone: The antigen remains undetermined.

Deletions cut 5 bases from V and 3 bases from J, with 14 bases between. Germline V gives CDR1 SEHNR, CDR2 FQNEAQ (reference sequence). The CDR3 is 14 residues long. Amplification used 60 Vbeta primers and 13 Jbeta primers. Sequencing used immunoSEQ multiplex PCR; TCRdb keeps in-frame clones, though not all of them. The sample lists some 100,000 clones; 65% to 80% were seen once. The source is a woman between 65 and 79 years old in good health and CMV-seropositive. This chain joins TRBV7-9 and TRBJ2-7; maybe TRBD2 (6 bases). Input material: PBMCs. The CDR3 DNA reads TGTGCCAGCAGCCCCCCTGGGGGGAACTACGAGCAGTACTTC. Translating it yields CASSPPGGNYEQYF.